Presented here are 21 T cell receptor beta chains from one specimen sequenced in a study of cytomegalovirus exposure and HLA in healthy donors. The protocol was immunoSEQ multiplex PCR, while the TCRdb copy is restricted to in-frame clones and leaves out a portion. The sample shows a few hundred thousand clones, over 80% of them seen only once. The sequenced sample was PBMCs. Source of these receptors: a woman in her twenties or thirties in good health and CMV-seropositive.

The V gene is TRBV20-1, the J gene TRBJ1-2, with D unresolved. Germline loops: CDR1 DFQATT, CDR2 SNEGSKA (reference sequence). The CDR3 consists of 8 residues. The CDR3 sequence: CTASGYTF. The DNA of the CDR3 is TGCACCGCCTCCGGCTACACCTTC.

The J gene is TRBJ1-1, the V gene TRBV11-2, with D perhaps matching TRBD1 (5 bases). Germline loops: CDR1 SGHAT, CDR2 FQNNGV. CDR3 length equals 17 residues. V dropped 1 base and J dropped 11 bases, with 26 bases sitting between them. CDR3 loop: CASSLGSIQVYGSSAFF. The CDR3 nucleotides are TGTGCCAGCAGCTTAGGGAGCATACAGGTATATGGGAGTTCGGCTTTCTTT.

The rearrangement uses TRBV5-1 and TRBJ2-5; weak D call: TRBD1 (6 bases). Germline assignment: CDR1 SGHRS and CDR2 YFSETQ. CDR3 length: 13 residues. The germline V and J ends were trimmed by 4 bases and 3 bases, with 10 bases remaining between them. CDR3 nucleotide sequence: TGCGCCAGCAGCGCTAACAGGGAAGAGACCCAGTACTTC. Encoded protein: CASSANREETQYF. Full variable domain (outside the CDR3, taken from reference TRBV5-1 and TRBJ2-5): KAGVTQTPRYLIKTRGQQVTLSCSPISGHRSVSWYQQTPGQGLQFLFEYFSETQRNKGNFPGRFSGRQFSNSRSEMNVSTLELGDSALYLCASSANREETQYFGPGTRLLVL.

V gene TRBV5-4 combines with J gene TRBJ2-7; 13 nucleotides align to TRBD2. The CDR3 is 15 residues long. The J segment lost 1 base and the V segment lost 4 bases, leaving 2 bases of the junction unmatched. Germline-derived CDR1 and CDR2 are SGHNT and YYREEE (reference sequence). The CDR3 bases are TGTGCCAGCAGCCGGGGACTAGCGGGGTCCTACGAGCAGTACTTC. Translation: CASSRGLAGSYEQYF.

The rearrangement links TRBV7-8 to TRBJ2-7; 8 bases match TRBD1. The CDR3 loop spans 14 amino acids. Per germline, CDR1 SGHVS and CDR2 FQNEAQ. Trimming took 6 bases from V and 2 from J; bases not matched to a gene: 6. DNA for the CDR3: TGTGCCAGCAGTCGCGGGGACAGGCCCTACGAGCAGTACTTC. Amino acid sequence: CASSRGDRPYEQYF. Full variable domain (outside the CDR3, taken from reference TRBV7-8 and TRBJ2-7): GAGVSQSPRYKVAKRGQDVALRCDPISGHVSLFWYQQALGQGPEFLTYFQNEAQLDKSGLPSDRFFAERPEGSVSTLKIQRTQQEDSAVYLCASSRGDRPYEQYFGPGTRLTVT.

The sample holds one count of this clone. This rearrangement joins TRBV5-4 to TRBJ2-1; the D gene is possibly TRBD1 (6 bases). The CDR3 extends over 14 amino acids. The V and J ends lost 4 bases and 5 bases respectively, with 13 bases between them. Germline V gene lookup returns CDR1 SGHNT and CDR2 YYREEE (reference sequence). CDR3 in amino acids: CASSPEDSNNEQFF. DNA of the CDR3: TGTGCCAGCAGCCCCGAGGACAGCAACAATGAGCAGTTCTTC.

The chain employs TRBV27 and TRBJ2-4; D call uncertain. V dropped 5 bases and J dropped 5 bases, with 16 bases sitting between them. CDR3 length equals 15 residues. Germline lookup yields CDR1 MNHEY and CDR2 SMNVEV (reference sequence). The CDR3 bases are TGTGCCAGCAGTCCGTTGCCCCCCCTTCAAAACATTCAGTACTTC. It codes for CASSPLPPLQNIQYF.

This chain connects TRBV30 to TRBJ2-7, with no clear D. This CDR3 spans 12 amino acids. Germline V CDR1 and CDR2: GTSNPN, SVGIG (reference sequence). The V and J ends lost 4 bases and 0 bases respectively, with 7 bases between them. The CDR3 nucleotides are TGTGCCTGGACGACCGTCTCCTACGAGCAGTACTTC. This sequence encodes CAWTTVSYEQYF.

CDR3 protein: CASNPIAGSYNEQFF. For the CDR3, the DNA is TGCGCCAGCAACCCTATAGCGGGGTCCTACAATGAGCAGTTCTTC. The chain joins TRBV5-1 to TRBJ2-1; 8 bases align to TRBD2. V lost 6 bases, J lost 1 base, and 6 bases stayed unmatched. The CDR3 totals 15 residues. Germline V lookup: CDR1 SGHRS, CDR2 YFSETQ.

The J gene is TRBJ1-5, the V gene TRBV2; D remains ambiguous. The CDR3 sequence is 13 residues long. Germline V lookup: CDR1 SNHLY, CDR2 FYNNEI. Trimming shortened V by 7 bases and J by 5 bases, and 12 bases separated the two germline ends. The CDR3 protein is CASNEVADQPQHF. Here the CDR3 DNA reads TGTGCCAGCAACGAGGTTGCAGATCAGCCCCAGCATTTT.

This clone has just a few counts. The rearrangement joins TRBV4-1 to TRBJ1-5; D gene ambiguous. Per the germline V gene, CDR1 is MGHRA and CDR2 is YSYEKL. This CDR3 is 15 amino acids long. V was shortened by 4 bases and J by 4 bases, with 14 bases between the two germline ends. This CDR3 is CASSPRHVTNQPQHF. The CDR3 region has the DNA TGCGCCAGCAGCCCCCGACATGTGACTAATCAGCCCCAGCATTTT.

V is TRBV30 and J is TRBJ2-7, with D uncertain. This CDR3 is built from 13 residues. Germline V gives CDR1 GTSNPN, CDR2 SVGIG (reference sequence). V was pared by 4 bases and J by 2 bases, with 12 bases between. CDR3 residues: CAWNKDVPYEQYF. CDR3 bases: TGTGCCTGGAATAAGGACGTTCCCTACGAGCAGTACTTC.

This clone was picked up one time. This chain connects TRBV28 to TRBJ2-5; 10 bases agree with TRBD2. Germline V gene lookup returns CDR1 MDHEN and CDR2 SYDVKM. CDR3 length: 13 amino acids. CDR3 sequence: CGSAGGYQETQYF. The CDR3 DNA follows: TGTGGATCAGCGGGAGGGTACCAAGAGACCCAGTACTTC.

This chain links TRBV5-1 with TRBJ1-1, with D perhaps TRBD1 (5 bases). Per the germline V gene, CDR1 is SGHRS and CDR2 is YFSETQ. V was shortened by 2 bases and J by 3 bases, with 17 bases between the two germline ends. This CDR3 is 16 amino acids long. CDR3 in DNA: TGCGCCAGCAGCTTTTTCGATGGCAGGGACGACACTGAAGCTTTCTTT. Translation gives CASSFFDGRDDTEAFF.

J is TRBJ2-1 and V is TRBV29-1; D unclear. This CDR3 is built from 11 residues. V shed 5 bases and J shed 9 bases, with 11 bases lying between them. Germline V gene data show CDR1 as SQVTM and CDR2 as ANQGSEA. The CDR3 sequence is CSVRLATEQFF. The CDR3 DNA sequence: TGCAGCGTTCGGTTGGCGACTGAGCAGTTCTTC.

J is TRBJ1-4 and V is TRBV29-1, with D perhaps TRBD1 (6 bases). The CDR3 runs 12 residues. Trimming removed 4 bases from V and 5 bases from J, with 8 bases in between. Looked up from germline, CDR1 is SQVTM and CDR2 is ANQGSEA. The CDR3 sequence is CSVGGGNEKLFF. The CDR3 DNA reads TGCAGCGTTGGAGGGGGGAATGAAAAACTGTTTTTT.

The V and J genes are TRBV30 and TRBJ2-1; 7 nucleotides match TRBD1. V shed 5 bases and J 10 bases; nucleotides not matched to a gene: 14. Germline lookup yields CDR1 GTSNPN and CDR2 SVGIG (reference sequence). The CDR3 runs to 14 residues. The CDR3 sequence: CAWEVRQGAPEQFF. The CDR3, as DNA: TGTGCCTGGGAGGTACGACAGGGTGCGCCCGAGCAGTTCTTC.

The CDR3 loop is CASSTPTGSSYEQYF. CDR3 DNA: TGCGCCAGCAGTACCCCGACGGGGTCCTCCTACGAGCAGTACTTC. The chain combines TRBV10-2 with TRBJ2-7; possibly TRBD2 for D (5 bases). Per the germline V gene, CDR1 is WSHSY and CDR2 is SAAADI. Trimming shortened V by 5 bases and J by 0 bases, and 14 bases separated the two germline ends. This CDR3 spans 15 amino acids.

The chain employs TRBV7-9 and TRBJ1-2; maybe TRBD1 (5 bases). Germline V gene data show CDR1 as SEHNR and CDR2 as FQNEAQ (reference sequence). The V end was cut by 2 bases, the J end by 8 bases, with 15 bases between. The CDR3 extends over 14 amino acids. This CDR3 reads CASSLPVGQGGYTF. Written as DNA, the CDR3 is TGTGCCAGCAGCTTACCGGTGGGGCAAGGAGGCTACACCTTC.

This chain connects TRBV6-5 to TRBJ1-2; TRBD1 aligns across 9 bases. V was clipped by 5 bases and J by 0 bases; unmatched bases: 4. This CDR3 is built from 15 residues. Germline CDR1 MNHEY, CDR2 SVGAGI. CDR3 bases: TGTGCCAGCAGTCCACGACAGGGGGCTAACTATGGCTACACCTTC. Its translation is CASSPRQGANYGYTF.

The CDR3 DNA follows: TGTGCCAGCAGCTTAGCAGGCCCCTACGAGCAGTACTTC. It translates to CASSLAGPYEQYF. This sequence joins TRBV7-2 and TRBJ2-7; the D is unclear. The CDR3 covers 13 residues. Per germline, CDR1 SGHTA and CDR2 FQGNSA. Trimming took off 0 bases at V and 2 bases at J, with 5 bases between the two ends.